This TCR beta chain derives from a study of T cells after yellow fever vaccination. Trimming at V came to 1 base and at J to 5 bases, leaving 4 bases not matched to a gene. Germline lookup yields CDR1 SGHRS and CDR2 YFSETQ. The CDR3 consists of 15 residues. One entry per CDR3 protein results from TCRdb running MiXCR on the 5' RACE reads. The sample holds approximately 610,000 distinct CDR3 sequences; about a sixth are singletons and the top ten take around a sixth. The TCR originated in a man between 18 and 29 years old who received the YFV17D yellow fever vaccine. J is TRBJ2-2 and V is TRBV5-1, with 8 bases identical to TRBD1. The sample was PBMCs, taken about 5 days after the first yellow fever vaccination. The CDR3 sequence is CASSLTQGATGELFF. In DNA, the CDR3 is TGCGCCAGCAGCTTGACCCAGGGGGCGACCGGGGAGCTGTTTTTT.